These 8 T cell receptor beta chains were sequenced from one sample in a study of regulatory T cells in long-lasting Graves disease. The time point is: newly diagnosed GD, antithyroid drugs for less than 3 months. Preparation of the TCR library used RNA extracted from PBMCs. CDR3-region Arm-PCR and iRepertoire HTBI primers produced the TCR beta libraries. MiXCR was run by TCRdb on the multiplex PCR reads, yielding one entry per CDR3 protein. The table has roughly 520,000 distinct CDR3 sequences, around 12% seen once. The same sample was also used in a study of T cells in Graves' hyperthyroidism and ophthalmopathy.

The source material was peripheral blood mononuclear cells (PBMCs), sampled at new diagnosis, from a patient treated with antithyroid drugs. These receptors all stem from a woman in her thirties with Graves disease.

This clonotype has just a few counts. This clone may be a read error of a much larger clone one base away. V is TRBV10-3 and J is TRBJ2-2; D perhaps matches TRBD1 (5 bases). The V gene's germline CDR1 is ENHRY and CDR2 SYGVKD. V was trimmed by 10 bases and J by 2 bases, leaving 14 bases between them. CDR3 length equals 14 residues. CDR3 nucleotide sequence: TGTGCCACCAACGGCAGGGTAAACACCGGGGAGCTGTTTTTT. Translated, it gives CATNGRVNTGELFF.

This clonotype was seen only a few times. The chain joins TRBV7-2 to TRBJ2-1; 8 nucleotides align to TRBD1. The CDR3 runs 14 residues. The ends lost 3 bases at V and 6 bases at J; junction bases unmatched: 4. Germline V gene lookup returns CDR1 SGHTA and CDR2 FQGNSA. The CDR3 DNA sequence: TGTGCCAGCAGCTTTCAGACAGGGGTCAATGAGCAGTTCTTC. This encodes CASSFQTGVNEQFF.

The sample holds a few counts of this clonotype. A clone one base away is much larger, so this may be a read error. This chain links TRBV10-3 with TRBJ2-1, with a possible D match to TRBD1 (5 bases). Trimming stripped 11 bases from V and 9 bases from J, with 26 bases between. The CDR3 totals 15 residues. CDR1 and CDR2 (germline): ENHRY, SYGVKD. The CDR3 nucleotides read TGTGCCGTCAAATCGGAACAGGCCACAAGGGGTGAGCAGTTCTTC. Translated, it gives CAVKSEQATRGEQFF.

The rearrangement uses TRBV30 and TRBJ2-7, with 7 bases matching TRBD2. J was trimmed by 2 bases and V by 7 bases; bases with no gene match: 8. Germline-derived CDR1 and CDR2 are GTSNPN and SVGIG (reference sequence). CDR3 length equals 13 residues. CDR3 in DNA: TGTGCCTTTGAGACTAGCAAGGCCTACGAGCAGTACTTC. Residues: CAFETSKAYEQYF.

Notes on this clonotype: With a much larger clone just one base away, this may be a read error. The chain uses TRBV18 and TRBJ1-2; TRBD1 matches 9 bases. The CDR3 has 15 amino acids. Germline V CDR1 and CDR2: KGHSH, LQKENI. After removal of 2 bases from V and 6 bases from J, the junction contained 7 bases not matched to a gene. The DNA for the CDR3 is TGTGCCAGCTCACCAGGACAGGGGACTAGCGATGGCTACACCTTC. It is translated as CASSPGQGTSDGYTF.

The chain recombines TRBV24-1 with TRBJ2-2; D uncertain. The length of the CDR3 is 16 residues. V was shortened by 3 bases and J by 1 base, with 11 bases between the two germline ends. Germline lookup yields CDR1 KGHDR and CDR2 SFDVKD. The CDR3 here is CATSDHTIQNTGELFF. CDR3 coding DNA: TGTGCCACCAGTGATCACACTATTCAGAACACCGGGGAGCTGTTTTTT.

The table lists this clonotype with many counts. The V call is TRBV20-1, the J call TRBJ1-1; possibly TRBD1 for D (5 bases). The CDR3 has 15 amino acids. Germline loops: CDR1 DFQATT, CDR2 SNEGSKA (reference sequence). The CDR3 DNA follows: TGCAGCCCGGGACGCTTCCCGTTTATGAACACTGAAGCTTTCTTT. Translation gives CSPGRFPFMNTEAFF.

In regard to this clonotype: The conserved final phenylalanine or tryptophan is absent from the CDR3, which likely points to a read error. V and J are TRBV10-2 and TRBJ2-5; 7 positions agree with TRBD2. CDR1 and CDR2 from the germline V gene are WSHSY and SAAADI. The CDR3 spans 14 residues. Losses at the gene ends were 3 bases for V and 5 bases for J; bases not matched to a gene: 6. The CDR3 region has the DNA TGCGCCAGCAGTGAATGGGGGAGGGTGGAGACCCAGTACTCC. Amino acid sequence: CASSEWGRVETQYS.